This T cell receptor (beta chain) derives from a study of pediatric ulcerative colitis. The CDR3 runs to 13 residues. From germline, CDR1 is SGHDT and CDR2 YYEEEE. V was trimmed by 3 bases and J by 6 bases, leaving 9 bases between them. TCRdb's table, derived via immunoSEQ multiplex PCR, lists solely in-frame clones and lacks some. The data show some 10,000 clones, about 87% seen once. The material sequenced was blood. The chain couples TRBV5-6 to TRBJ2-2; a weak D match, TRBD1 (5 bases). This clonotype originated in a girl aged 10-17 years with moderate ulcerative colitis. CDR3 in DNA: TGTGCCAGCAGCTGGCAAGGGGCCGGGGAGCTGTTTTTT. Translated, it gives CASSWQGAGELFF.